This T cell receptor (beta chain) comes out of a study of CXCR3-negative and CXCR3-positive naive CD8 T cells. Notes on the study in general: Both naive subsets had comparably high diversity; memory CD8+ cells much lower. CXCR3-positive naive cells had TRB CDR3s that were more hydrophobic than CXCR3-negative naive cells had.

With UMI labels, 5' RACE was used to prepare the TRB cDNA libraries. With the 5' RACE reads reprocessed, TCRdb shows one record per CDR3 protein and no DNA. This sample's table has about 89,000 distinct CDR3 sequences. In triplicate, each CD8+ T cell subset was sorted at 300,000 to 350,000 cells per replicate. As for this clonotype: Its target is not known.

Sequences were obtained from naive CXCR3+ CD8+ T cells from blood. Sample subset: CD45RO-CCR7+CD27+CD95- naive CD8+ T cells expressing CXCR3 (TNR3+). The sequence came from a human donor in good health. Some clones in this sample may be carry-over from other donors' samples.

The CDR3 sequence is CASSFKGTTEAFF. The V and J genes are TRBV28 and TRBJ1-1. This CDR3 is built from 13 residues. Looked up from germline, CDR1 is MDHEN and CDR2 is SYDVKM.